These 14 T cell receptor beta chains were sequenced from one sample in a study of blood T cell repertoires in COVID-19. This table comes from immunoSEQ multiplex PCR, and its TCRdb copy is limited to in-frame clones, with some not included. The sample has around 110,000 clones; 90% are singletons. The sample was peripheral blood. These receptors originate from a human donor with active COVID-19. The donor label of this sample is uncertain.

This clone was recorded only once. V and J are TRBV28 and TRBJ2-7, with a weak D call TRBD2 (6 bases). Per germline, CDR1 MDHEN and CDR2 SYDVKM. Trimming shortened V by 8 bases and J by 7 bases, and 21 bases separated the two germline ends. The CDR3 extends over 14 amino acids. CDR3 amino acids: CASLKSQIRGEQYF. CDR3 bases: TGTGCCAGCCTTAAGAGCCAAATTCGGGGGGAGCAGTACTTC.

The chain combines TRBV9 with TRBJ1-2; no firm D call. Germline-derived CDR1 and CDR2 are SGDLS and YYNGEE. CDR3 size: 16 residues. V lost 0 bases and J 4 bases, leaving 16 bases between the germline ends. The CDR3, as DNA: TGTGCCAGCAGCGTAGCTGGGCAGGCTCTCTCCTATGGCTACACCTTC. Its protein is CASSVAGQALSYGYTF.

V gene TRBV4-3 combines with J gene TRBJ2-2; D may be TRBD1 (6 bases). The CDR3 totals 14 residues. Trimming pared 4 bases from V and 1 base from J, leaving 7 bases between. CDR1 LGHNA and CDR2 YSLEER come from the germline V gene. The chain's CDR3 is CASSRGQNTGELFF. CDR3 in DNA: TGCGCCAGCAGCCGGGGACAGAACACCGGGGAGCTGTTTTTT.

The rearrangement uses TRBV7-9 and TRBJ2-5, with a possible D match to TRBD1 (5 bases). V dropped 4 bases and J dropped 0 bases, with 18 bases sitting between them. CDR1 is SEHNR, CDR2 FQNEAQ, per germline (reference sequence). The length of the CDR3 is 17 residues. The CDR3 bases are TGTGCCAGCAGCTATGACAGCACCCTTTTAGACCAAGAGACCCAGTACTTC. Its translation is CASSYDSTLLDQETQYF.

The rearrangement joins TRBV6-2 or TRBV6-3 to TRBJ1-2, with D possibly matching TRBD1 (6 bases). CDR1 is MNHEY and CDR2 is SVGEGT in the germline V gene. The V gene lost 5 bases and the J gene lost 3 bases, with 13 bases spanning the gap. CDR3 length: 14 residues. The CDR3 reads CASSRTVLDYGYTF. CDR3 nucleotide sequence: TGTGCCAGCAGTAGGACAGTATTGGACTATGGCTACACCTTC.

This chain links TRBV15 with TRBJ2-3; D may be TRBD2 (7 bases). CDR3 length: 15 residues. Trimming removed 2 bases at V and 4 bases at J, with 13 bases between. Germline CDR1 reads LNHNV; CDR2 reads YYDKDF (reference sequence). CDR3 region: CATSRIRGGADTQYF. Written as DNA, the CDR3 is TGTGCCACCAGCAGAATAAGGGGGGGCGCAGATACGCAGTATTTT.

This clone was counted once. Here the CDR3 reads CASSSDAGTGPSQPQHF. CDR3 nucleotides: TGTGCCAGCAGCTCCGACGCGGGGACAGGGCCGAGTCAGCCCCAGCATTTT. The chain has TRBV7-9 and TRBJ1-5, with TRBD1 matching over 9 bases. This CDR3 has 17 amino acids. Trimming took 4 bases from V and 6 from J; bases not matched to a gene: 13. Germline assignment: CDR1 SEHNR and CDR2 FQNEAQ (reference sequence).

For the CDR3, the DNA is TGTGCCAGCAGTGAAACTGACAGAGCAATTGGAAACACCATATATTTT. It translates to CASSETDRAIGNTIYF. V is TRBV6-1 and J is TRBJ1-3, with TRBD1 as a possible D gene (5 bases). CDR3 length: 16 amino acids. Germline CDR1 MNHNS, CDR2 SASEGT. The ends were cut back, 2 bases at V and 3 bases at J, with 14 bases in the middle.

The CDR3 DNA sequence: TGTGCCAGCAGCCAAGGGAAAGGGGGCGTTAGTGTCAATGAGCAGTTCTTC. Protein: CASSQGKGGVSVNEQFF. The gene calls are TRBV3-1 (or the pseudogene TRBV3-2) and TRBJ2-1; 7 bases match TRBD1. From germline, CDR1 is LGHDT and CDR2 YNNKEL (reference sequence). V lost 1 base and J lost 6; bases outside the gene matches: 12. This CDR3 has 17 amino acids.

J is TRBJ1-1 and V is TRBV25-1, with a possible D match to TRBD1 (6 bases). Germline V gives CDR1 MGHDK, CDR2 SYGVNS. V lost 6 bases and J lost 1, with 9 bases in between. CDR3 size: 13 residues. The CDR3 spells CASRMTGNTEAFF. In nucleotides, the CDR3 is TGTGCCAGCAGAATGACAGGGAACACTGAAGCTTTCTTT.

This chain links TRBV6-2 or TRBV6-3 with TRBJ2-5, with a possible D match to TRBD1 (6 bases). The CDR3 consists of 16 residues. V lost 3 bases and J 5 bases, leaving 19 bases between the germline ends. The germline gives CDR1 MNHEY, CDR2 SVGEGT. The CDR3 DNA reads TGTGCCAGCAGTTATTCAGACAGGTCTCCAAGGGAGACCCAGTACTTC. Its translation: CASSYSDRSPRETQYF.

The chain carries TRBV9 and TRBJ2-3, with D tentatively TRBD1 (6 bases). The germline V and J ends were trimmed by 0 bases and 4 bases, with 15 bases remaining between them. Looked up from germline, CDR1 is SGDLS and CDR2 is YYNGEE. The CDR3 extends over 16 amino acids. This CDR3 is CASSVALGQSSDTQYF. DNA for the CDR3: TGTGCCAGCAGCGTAGCTTTGGGACAATCTTCAGATACGCAGTATTTT.

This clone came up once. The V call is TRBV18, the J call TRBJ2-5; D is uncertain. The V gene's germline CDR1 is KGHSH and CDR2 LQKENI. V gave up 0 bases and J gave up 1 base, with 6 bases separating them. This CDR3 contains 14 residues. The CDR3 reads CASSPPSSQETQYF. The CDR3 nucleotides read TGTGCCAGCTCACCACCGAGCTCCCAAGAGACCCAGTACTTC. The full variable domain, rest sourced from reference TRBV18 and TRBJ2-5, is NAGVMQNPRHLVRRRGQEARLRCSPMKGHSHVYWYRQLPEEGLKFMVYLQKENIIDESGMPKERFSAEFPKEGPSILRIQQVVRGDSAAYFCASSPPSSQETQYFGPGTRLLVL.

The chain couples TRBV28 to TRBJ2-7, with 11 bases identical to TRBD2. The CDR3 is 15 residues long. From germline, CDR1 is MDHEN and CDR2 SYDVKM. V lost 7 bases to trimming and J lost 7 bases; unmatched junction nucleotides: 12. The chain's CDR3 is CASMTTSGGTYEQYF. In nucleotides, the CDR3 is TGTGCCAGCATGACCACTAGCGGGGGAACATATGAGCAGTACTTC.